This T cell receptor beta chain was recovered during a study of beta chain features in type 1 diabetes. cDNA synthesis used the whole RNA isolate, giving expressed TCRB sequences. Method: immunoSEQ multiplex PCR; TCRdb's copy keeps in-frame clones and lacks some. This sample has roughly 130,000 clones, with about 16% found just once. For this clone: What it binds is not known. The sample has other DNA sequences that encode this CDR3 too.

Overall study findings and caveats: More deletions and fewer insertions at VDJ junctions were found in patients with type 1 diabetes. For Type 1 diabetes patients, all four CD4+ subsets carried TCRB CDR3s that were moderately but significantly shorter. Sequencing used cDNA, and cells with high TCR expression could therefore be over-represented. Although PCR might favor shorter templates, it would do so equally in patients and controls.

This clonotype was obtained from a man aged 30-40 years with type 1 diabetes. The material sequenced was central memory CD4+ T cells from blood.

Here the CDR3 reads CSVGQGAEKLFF. The CDR3 coding sequence is TGCAGCGTTGGGCAGGGGGCGGAAAAACTGTTTTTT. The rearrangement links TRBV29-1 to TRBJ1-4; 8 nucleotides agree with TRBD1. CDR3 length: 12 amino acids. Germline loops: CDR1 SQVTM, CDR2 ANQGSEA. J gave up 8 bases and V 4 bases, and 3 bases lay outside the gene matches.